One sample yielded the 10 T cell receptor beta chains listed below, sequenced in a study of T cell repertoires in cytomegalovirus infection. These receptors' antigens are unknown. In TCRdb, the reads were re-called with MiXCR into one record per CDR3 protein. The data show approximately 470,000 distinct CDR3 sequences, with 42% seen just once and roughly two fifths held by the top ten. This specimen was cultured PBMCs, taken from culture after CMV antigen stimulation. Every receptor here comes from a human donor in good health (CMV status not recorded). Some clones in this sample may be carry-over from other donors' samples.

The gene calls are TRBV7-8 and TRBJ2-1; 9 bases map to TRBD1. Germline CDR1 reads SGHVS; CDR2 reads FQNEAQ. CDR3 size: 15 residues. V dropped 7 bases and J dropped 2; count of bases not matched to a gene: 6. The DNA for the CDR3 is TGTGCCAGCAATCCGGACAGGGGAACCTACAATGAGCAGTTCTTC. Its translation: CASNPDRGTYNEQFF.

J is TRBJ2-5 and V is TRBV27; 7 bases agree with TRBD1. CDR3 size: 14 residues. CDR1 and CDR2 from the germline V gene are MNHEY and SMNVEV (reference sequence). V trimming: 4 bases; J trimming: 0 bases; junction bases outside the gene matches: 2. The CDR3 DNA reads TGTGCCAGCAGTTACACAGGGGACCAAGAGACCCAGTACTTC. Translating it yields CASSYTGDQETQYF.

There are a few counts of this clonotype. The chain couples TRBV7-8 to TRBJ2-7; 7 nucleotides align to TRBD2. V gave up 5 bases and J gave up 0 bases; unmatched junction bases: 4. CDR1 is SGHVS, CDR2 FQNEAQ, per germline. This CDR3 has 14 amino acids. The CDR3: CASSPGRSSYEQYF. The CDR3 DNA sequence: TGTGCCAGCAGCCCCGGGAGGTCCTCCTACGAGCAGTACTTC.

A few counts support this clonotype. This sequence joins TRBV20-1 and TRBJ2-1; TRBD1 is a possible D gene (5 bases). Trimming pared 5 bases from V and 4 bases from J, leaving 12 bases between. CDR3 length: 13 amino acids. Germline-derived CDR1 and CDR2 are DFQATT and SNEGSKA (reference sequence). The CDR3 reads CSAQAGNYNEQFF. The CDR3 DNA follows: TGCAGTGCTCAGGCAGGGAATTACAATGAGCAGTTCTTC.

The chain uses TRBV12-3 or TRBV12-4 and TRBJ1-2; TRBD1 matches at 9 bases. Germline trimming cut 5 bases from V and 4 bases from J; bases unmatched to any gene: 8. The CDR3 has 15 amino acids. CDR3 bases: TGTGCCAGCAGTCCCCGGGACAGGGCTCTCTATGGCTACACCTTC. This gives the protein CASSPRDRALYGYTF.

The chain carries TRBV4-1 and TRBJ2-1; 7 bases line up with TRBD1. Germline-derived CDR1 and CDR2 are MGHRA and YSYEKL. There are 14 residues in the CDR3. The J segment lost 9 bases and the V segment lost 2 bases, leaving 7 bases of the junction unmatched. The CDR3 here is CASSQRRQGREQFF. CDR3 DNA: TGCGCCAGCAGCCAAAGGCGACAGGGTCGTGAGCAGTTCTTC.

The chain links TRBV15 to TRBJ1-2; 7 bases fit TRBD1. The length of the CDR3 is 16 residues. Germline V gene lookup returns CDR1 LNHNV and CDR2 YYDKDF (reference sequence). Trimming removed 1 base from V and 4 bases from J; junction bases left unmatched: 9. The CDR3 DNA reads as TGTGCCACCAGCAGAGGACAGGGCTCTAACGTCTATGGCTACACCTTC. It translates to CATSRGQGSNVYGYTF.

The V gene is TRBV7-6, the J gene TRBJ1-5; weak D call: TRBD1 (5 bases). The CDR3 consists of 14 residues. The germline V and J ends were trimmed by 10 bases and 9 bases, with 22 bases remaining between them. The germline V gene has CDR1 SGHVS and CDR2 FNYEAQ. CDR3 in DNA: TGTGCCACCTCGGGCGGGACGGCCCGTGGGCCCCAGCATTTT. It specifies CATSGGTARGPQHF.

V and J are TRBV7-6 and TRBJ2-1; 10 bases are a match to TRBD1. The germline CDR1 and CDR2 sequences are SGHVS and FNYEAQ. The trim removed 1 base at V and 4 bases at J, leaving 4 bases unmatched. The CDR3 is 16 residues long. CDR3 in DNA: TGTGCCAGCAGCTTAGGAGGGACAGGGGTGTACAATGAGCAGTTCTTC. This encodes CASSLGGTGVYNEQFF.

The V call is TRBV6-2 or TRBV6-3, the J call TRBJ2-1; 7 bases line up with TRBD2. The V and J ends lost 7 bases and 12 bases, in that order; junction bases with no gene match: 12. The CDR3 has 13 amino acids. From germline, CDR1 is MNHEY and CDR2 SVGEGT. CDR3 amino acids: CASTEAGSGVQFF. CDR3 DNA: TGTGCCAGCACCGAAGCGGGGTCAGGTGTGCAGTTCTTC.